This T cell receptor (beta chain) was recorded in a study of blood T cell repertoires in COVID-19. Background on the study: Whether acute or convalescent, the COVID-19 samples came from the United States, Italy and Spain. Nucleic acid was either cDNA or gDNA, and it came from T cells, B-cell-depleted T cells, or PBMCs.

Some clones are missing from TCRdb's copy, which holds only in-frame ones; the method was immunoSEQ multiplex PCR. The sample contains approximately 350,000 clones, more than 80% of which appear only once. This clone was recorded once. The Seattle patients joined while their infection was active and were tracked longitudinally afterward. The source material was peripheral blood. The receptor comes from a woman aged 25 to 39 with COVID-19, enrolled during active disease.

CDR3 loop: CASLRNRGLNEQFF. CDR3 DNA sequence: TGTGCCAGCTTACGAAACAGGGGTCTGAATGAGCAGTTCTTC. The rearrangement uses TRBV5-5 and TRBJ2-1, with 7 positions matching TRBD1. The CDR3 covers 14 residues. J was trimmed by 7 bases and V by 7 bases; bases with no gene match: 11. From germline, CDR1 is SGHKS and CDR2 YYEKEE (reference sequence).